The clone carrying this T cell receptor (beta chain) came up a few times. These data come from a study of naive and memory T cell subsets. Both TRBC1 and TRBC2 were covered by a beta constant-region primer of two equimolar oligonucleotides. The ligated cDNA underwent four PCR rounds using SP2 and nested alpha and beta constant-region primers. Each CDR3 protein is one row after TCRdb ran MiXCR on the UMI-ligation and nested PCR reads. The sample shows tens of thousands of distinct CDR3 sequences, 18% of them seen only once. V gave up 6 bases and J gave up 1 base, with 10 bases separating them. The CDR3 extends over 15 amino acids. Germline CDR1 reads MNHEY; CDR2 reads SVGEGT.

The sequenced sample consisted of effector memory CD4+ T cells from blood. Subset indicated: effector memory, CD45RA- CD27-. This sequence was found in a human donor in good health. V usage is TRBV6-2 or TRBV6-3 and J usage is TRBJ2-6; no definite D call. The CDR3 loop reads CASSRDFSGANVLTF. CDR3 DNA: TGTGCCAGCAGCCGAGACTTTTCTGGGGCCAACGTCCTGACTTTC.